This section outlines one TCR beta chain sequence together with its context. Its antigen is not known. These data are taken from a study of vaccination and CD4 T cells after COVID-19. CDR1 and CDR2 from the germline V gene are GTSNPN and SVGIG (reference sequence). The CDR3 consists of 14 residues. The V end lost 0 bases, the J end lost 1 base, and 9 bases lay between the germline ends. Sequenced with the Oncomine TCR Beta short-read assay was DNA taken from cultured CD4+ T cells. TCRdb called the PCR reads again in MiXCR, with one record for every CDR3 protein. The sample lists over 10,000 distinct CDR3 sequences, roughly 54% occurring once. Indicated treatment: roughly ten-day PBMC culture with coronavirus spike peptide pools or control peptides (ViraFEST assay).

The rearrangement links TRBV30 to TRBJ1-2; D is ambiguous. The specimen was CD4+ T cells from blood, cultured in vitro. The TCR sequence derives from a human donor who had recovered from COVID-19. CDR3 sequence: CAWSVNLINYGYTF. The DNA for the CDR3 is TGTGCCTGGAGTGTAAATCTGATTAACTATGGCTACACCTTC.